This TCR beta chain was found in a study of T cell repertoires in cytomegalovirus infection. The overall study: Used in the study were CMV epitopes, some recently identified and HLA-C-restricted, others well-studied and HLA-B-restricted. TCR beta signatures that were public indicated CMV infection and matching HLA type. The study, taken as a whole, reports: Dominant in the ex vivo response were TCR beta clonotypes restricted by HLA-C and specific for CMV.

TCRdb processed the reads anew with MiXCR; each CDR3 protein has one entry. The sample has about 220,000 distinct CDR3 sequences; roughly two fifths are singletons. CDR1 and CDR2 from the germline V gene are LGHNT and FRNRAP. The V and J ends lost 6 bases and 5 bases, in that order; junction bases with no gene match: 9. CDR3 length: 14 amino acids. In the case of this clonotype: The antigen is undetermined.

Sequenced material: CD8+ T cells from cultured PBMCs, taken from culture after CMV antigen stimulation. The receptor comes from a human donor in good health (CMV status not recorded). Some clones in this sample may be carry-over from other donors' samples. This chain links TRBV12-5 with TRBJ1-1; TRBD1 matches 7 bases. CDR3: CASGMDRIFTEAFF. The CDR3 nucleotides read TGTGCTAGTGGGATGGACAGGATCTTTACTGAAGCTTTCTTT.